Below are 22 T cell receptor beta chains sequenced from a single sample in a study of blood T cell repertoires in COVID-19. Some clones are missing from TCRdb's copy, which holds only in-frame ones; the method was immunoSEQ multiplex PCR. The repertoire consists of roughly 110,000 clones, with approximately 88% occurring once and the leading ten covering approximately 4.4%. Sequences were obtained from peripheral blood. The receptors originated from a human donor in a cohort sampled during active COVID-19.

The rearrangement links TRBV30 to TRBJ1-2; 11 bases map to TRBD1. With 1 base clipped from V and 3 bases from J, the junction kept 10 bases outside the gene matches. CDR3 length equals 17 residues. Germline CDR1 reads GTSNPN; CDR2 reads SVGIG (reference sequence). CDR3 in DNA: TGTGCCTGGAGTGGACTGGGACAGGGGGAGTTATACTATGGCTACACCTTC. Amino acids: CAWSGLGQGELYYGYTF.

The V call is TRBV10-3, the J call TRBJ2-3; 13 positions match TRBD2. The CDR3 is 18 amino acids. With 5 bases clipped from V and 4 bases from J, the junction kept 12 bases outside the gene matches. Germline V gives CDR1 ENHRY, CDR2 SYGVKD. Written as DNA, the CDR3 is TGTGCCATCAGTCCTGGACTAGCGGGAGACAAAGGGGCAGATACGCAGTATTTT. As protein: CAISPGLAGDKGADTQYF.

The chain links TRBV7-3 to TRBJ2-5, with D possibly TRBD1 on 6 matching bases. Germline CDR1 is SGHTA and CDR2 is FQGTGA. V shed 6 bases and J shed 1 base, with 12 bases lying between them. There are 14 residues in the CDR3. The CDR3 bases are TGTGCCAGCAGGGGCGGACAGATCCAAGAGACCCAGTACTTC. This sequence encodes CASRGGQIQETQYF.

CDR3 protein: CASSPGQLSYNSPLHF. The CDR3 DNA is TGTGCCAGCAGCCCCGGACAGCTCTCCTATAATTCACCCCTCCACTTT. The gene calls are TRBV7-2 and TRBJ1-6, with a possible D match to TRBD1 (6 bases). Germline V lookup: CDR1 SGHTA, CDR2 FQGNSA. The CDR3 is made up of 16 amino acids. V dropped 5 bases and J dropped 0 bases, with 11 bases sitting between them.

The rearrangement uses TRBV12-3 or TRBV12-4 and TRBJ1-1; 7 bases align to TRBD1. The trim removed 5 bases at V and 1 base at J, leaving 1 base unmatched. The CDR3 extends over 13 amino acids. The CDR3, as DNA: TGTGCCAGCAGTGGGGACAGGAACACTGAAGCTTTCTTT. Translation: CASSGDRNTEAFF.

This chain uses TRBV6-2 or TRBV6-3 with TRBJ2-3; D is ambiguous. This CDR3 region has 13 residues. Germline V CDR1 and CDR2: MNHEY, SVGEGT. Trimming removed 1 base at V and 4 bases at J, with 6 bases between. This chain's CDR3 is CASSYLRPDTQYF. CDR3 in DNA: TGTGCCAGCAGTTACTTGAGGCCAGATACGCAGTATTTT.

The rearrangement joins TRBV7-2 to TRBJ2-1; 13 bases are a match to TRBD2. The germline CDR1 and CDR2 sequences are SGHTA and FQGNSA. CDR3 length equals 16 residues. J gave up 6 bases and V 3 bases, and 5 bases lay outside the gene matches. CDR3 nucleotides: TGTGCCAGCAGCTTCTCACTAGCGGGAGGGTCCAATGAGCAGTTCTTC. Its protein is CASSFSLAGGSNEQFF.

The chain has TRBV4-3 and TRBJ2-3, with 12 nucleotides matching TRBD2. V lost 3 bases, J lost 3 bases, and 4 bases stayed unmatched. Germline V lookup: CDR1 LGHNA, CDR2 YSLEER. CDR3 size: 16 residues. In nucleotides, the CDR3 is TGCGCCAGCAGCCACCGGACTAGCGGGGATACAGATACGCAGTATTTT. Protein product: CASSHRTSGDTDTQYF.

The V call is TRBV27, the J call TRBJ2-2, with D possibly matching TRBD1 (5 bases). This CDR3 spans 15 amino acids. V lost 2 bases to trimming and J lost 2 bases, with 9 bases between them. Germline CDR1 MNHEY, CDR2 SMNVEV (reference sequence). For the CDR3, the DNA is TGTGCCAGCAGTTTAAGGGGTGGAAACACCGGGGAGCTGTTTTTT. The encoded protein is CASSLRGGNTGELFF.

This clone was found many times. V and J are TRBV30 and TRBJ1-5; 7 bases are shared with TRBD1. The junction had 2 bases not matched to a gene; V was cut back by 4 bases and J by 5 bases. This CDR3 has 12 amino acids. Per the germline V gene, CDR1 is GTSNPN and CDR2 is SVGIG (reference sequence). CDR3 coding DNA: TGTGCCTGGAACAGGGGTGATCAGCCCCAGCATTTT. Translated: CAWNRGDQPQHF.

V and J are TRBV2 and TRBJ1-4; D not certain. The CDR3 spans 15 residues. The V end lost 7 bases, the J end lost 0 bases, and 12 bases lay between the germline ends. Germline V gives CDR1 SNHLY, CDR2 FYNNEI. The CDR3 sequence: CASIGEFATNEKLFF. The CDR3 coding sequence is TGTGCCAGCATCGGAGAGTTTGCAACTAATGAAAAACTGTTTTTT.

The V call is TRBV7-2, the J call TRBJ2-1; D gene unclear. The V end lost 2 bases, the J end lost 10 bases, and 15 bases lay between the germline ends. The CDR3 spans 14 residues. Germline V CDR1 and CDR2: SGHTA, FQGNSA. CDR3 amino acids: CASSLLVAAAEQFF. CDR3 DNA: TGTGCCAGCAGCTTACTGGTGGCGGCAGCAGAGCAGTTCTTC.

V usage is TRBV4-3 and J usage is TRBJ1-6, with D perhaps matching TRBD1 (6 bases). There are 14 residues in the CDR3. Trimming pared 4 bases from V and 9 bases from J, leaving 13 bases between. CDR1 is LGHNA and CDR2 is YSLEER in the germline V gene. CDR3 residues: CASSLIGGGSPLHF. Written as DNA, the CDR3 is TGCGCCAGCAGCCTGATAGGGGGGGGTTCACCCCTCCACTTT.

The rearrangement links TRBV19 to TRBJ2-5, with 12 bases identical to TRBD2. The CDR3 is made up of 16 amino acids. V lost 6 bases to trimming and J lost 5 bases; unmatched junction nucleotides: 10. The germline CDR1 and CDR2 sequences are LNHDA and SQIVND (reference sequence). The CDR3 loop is CASSSSRLAGVETQYF. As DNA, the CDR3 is TGTGCCAGTAGCAGCTCCCGACTAGCGGGAGTGGAGACCCAGTACTTC.

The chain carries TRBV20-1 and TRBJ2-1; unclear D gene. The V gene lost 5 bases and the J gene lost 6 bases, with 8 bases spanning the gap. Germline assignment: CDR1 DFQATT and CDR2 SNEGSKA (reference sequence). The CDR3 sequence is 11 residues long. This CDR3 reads CSAPLFNEQFF. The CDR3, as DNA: TGCAGTGCTCCCCTTTTCAATGAGCAGTTCTTC.

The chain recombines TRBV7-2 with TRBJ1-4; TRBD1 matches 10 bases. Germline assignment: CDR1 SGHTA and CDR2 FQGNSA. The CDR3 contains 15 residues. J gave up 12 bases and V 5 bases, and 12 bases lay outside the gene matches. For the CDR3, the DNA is TGTGCCAGCAGCACCGGACAGGGGGGTTCAGGGGAACTGTTTTTT. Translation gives CASSTGQGGSGELFF.

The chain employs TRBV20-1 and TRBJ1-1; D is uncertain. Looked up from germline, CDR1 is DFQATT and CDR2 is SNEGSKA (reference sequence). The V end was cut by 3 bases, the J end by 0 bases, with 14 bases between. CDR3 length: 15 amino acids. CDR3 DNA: TGCAGTGCTAGTAGCGCAGCCAACATGAACACTGAAGCTTTCTTT. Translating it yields CSASSAANMNTEAFF.

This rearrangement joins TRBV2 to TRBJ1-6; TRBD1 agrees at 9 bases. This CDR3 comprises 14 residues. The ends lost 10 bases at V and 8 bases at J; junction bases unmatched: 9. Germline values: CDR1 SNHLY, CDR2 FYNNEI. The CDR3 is CATRVQGADSPLHF. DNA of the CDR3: TGTGCCACCCGAGTACAGGGGGCAGATTCACCCCTCCACTTT.

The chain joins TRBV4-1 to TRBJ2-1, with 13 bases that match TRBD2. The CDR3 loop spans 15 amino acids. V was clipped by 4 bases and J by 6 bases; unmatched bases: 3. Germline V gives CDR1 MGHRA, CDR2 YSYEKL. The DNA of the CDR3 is TGCGCCAGCAGCCCCCGGACTAGCGGGAGCAATGAGCAGTTCTTC. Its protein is CASSPRTSGSNEQFF.

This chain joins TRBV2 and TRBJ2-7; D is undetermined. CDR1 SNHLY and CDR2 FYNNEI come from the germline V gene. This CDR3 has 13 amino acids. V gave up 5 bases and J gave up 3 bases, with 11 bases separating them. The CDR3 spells CASSLQPNYEQYV. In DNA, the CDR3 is TGTGCCAGCAGTCTACAGCCGAACTACGAGCAGTACGTC.

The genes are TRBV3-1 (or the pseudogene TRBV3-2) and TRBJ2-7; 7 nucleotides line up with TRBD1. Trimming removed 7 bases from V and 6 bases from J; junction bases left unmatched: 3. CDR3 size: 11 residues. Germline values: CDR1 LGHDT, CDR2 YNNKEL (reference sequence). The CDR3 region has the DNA TGTGCCAGCACCGCAGGGGGCGAGCAGTACTTC. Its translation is CASTAGGEQYF.

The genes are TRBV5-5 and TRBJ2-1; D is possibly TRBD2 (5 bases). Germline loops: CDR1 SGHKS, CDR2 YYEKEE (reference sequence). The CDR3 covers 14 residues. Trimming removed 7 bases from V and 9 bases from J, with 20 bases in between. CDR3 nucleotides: TGTGCCAGCCGTGGGCAAGCCATTGAGGGTGAGCAGTTCTTC. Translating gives CASRGQAIEGEQFF.